This T cell receptor (beta chain) came from a study of blood T cell repertoires in COVID-19 (dated by TCRdb to 2019 to 2021). Notes on the research overall: Samples covering the acute and convalescent phases of COVID-19 were provided by collaborators in the United States, Italy and Spain. The material from the prospective study consisted of cDNA or gDNA derived from T cells, B-cell-depleted T cells, or PBMCs. The dataset comprised deeply sampled blood TCRbeta repertoires from subjects exposed to, actively infected with, or recovered from COVID-19. The repertoires were released in a freely available public database intended as a resource for research on the immune response to SARS-CoV-2. Samples came from the ongoing ImmuneRACE study (first 160 participants) plus 1,254 subjects from 6 global collaborators. Nearly every sample came with metadata listing a de-identified subject ID, COVID-19 status, age in years and sex. Where available, HLA class I and class II types were taken from metadata supplied by the sample provider and were not determined by assay-based typing. Results the study describes overall, beyond this receptor: The amount of clinical and demographic metadata varied by source and participant and was provided uncurated.

On this clone: Its cognate antigen has yet to be identified. Per-base qualities were not stored, and no clone one base away is much larger.

From cysteine to phenylalanine, the CDR3 is 14 amino acids long. The read is trimmed to its CDR3 DNA, 42 bases read in frame from base 1. Via the germline V gene (reference sequence), CDR1 is LGHDT and CDR2 YNNKEL. V sheds 1 base and J sheds 2 bases, leaving 7 bases between their ends. The immunoSEQ Assay, a bias-controlled multiplex PCR, was used to amplify TCRbeta CDR3 regions from genomic DNA. Turning to the authors' computational methods: The number of nucleated cells in each sample was estimated from the amplification of reference gene primers within the assay. To quantify the absolute abundance of each unique TCRbeta CDR3 rearrangement, sequence reads were collapsed and filtered. For each sample, productive Simpson clonality was calculated as the square root of Simpson's diversity index over productive rearrangements. Here the immuneACCESS table is served through TCRdb, limited to in-frame sequences with V and J called. Missing clones are a known gap in these copies; in checked studies unresolved V genes cover under half, and the rest lacks a known reason. V, J and clone size are taken as reported in that table, and D and trimming were inferred from the DNA itself. For this sample the table gives about 360,000 clones, of which 70% to 90% were detected only once. About 7.6% of the sample comes from the top ten.

At one collaborating source in Seattle, patients were enrolled during active infection and were followed longitudinally through the course of disease. Whole blood was collected in K2EDTA tubes by collaborating institutions according to the institutions' own protocols. For TCRbeta analysis, collaborators shipped samples as frozen whole blood, isolated PBMCs, or DNA extracted from either of those sample types. Sequenced sample: peripheral blood. The V gene is TRBV3-1 (or the pseudogene TRBV3-2) and the J gene is TRBJ2-3; 5 matching bases give a weak D call of TRBD2. The receptor's source is a woman aged 55-70 years with COVID-19, enrolled during active disease. The nucleotides are TGTGCCAGCAGCCAAGTGAGGGCCACAGATACGCAGTATTTT. It specifies CASSQVRATDTQYF.